One and the same sample provided the 30 T cell receptor beta chains below, sequenced in a study of T cell responses to AZD1222 COVID-19 vaccine. Here immunoSEQ multiplex PCR was the method, and the copy in TCRdb shows in-frame clones only, minus some. In the table there are about 86,000 clones, about nine tenths of which are singletons. The sample in question was peripheral blood, obtained 28 days after the second AZD1222 dose. The receptors originated from an adult who received the AZD1222 COVID-19 vaccine.

The genes are TRBV7-8 and TRBJ1-2, with D unclear. CDR1 is SGHVS, CDR2 FQNEAQ, per germline. Trimming pared 2 bases from V and 7 bases from J, leaving 11 bases between. The CDR3 is made up of 13 amino acids. CDR3 in amino acids: CASSLRAGTGYTF. The CDR3 DNA follows: TGTGCCAGCAGCTTACGAGCGGGCACTGGCTACACCTTC.

This clone was observed a handful of times. The genes are TRBV6-5 and TRBJ2-7; 7 bases agree with TRBD1. The V segment lost 5 bases and the J segment 3 bases; nucleotides outside the gene matches: 10. CDR1 MNHEY and CDR2 SVGAGI come from the germline V gene. The CDR3 sequence is 15 residues long. The CDR3 region is CASSRQTGKNYEQYF. The CDR3 region has the DNA TGTGCCAGCAGTCGCCAGACAGGGAAGAACTACGAGCAGTACTTC.

V and J are TRBV10-1 and TRBJ2-4; 7 bases map to TRBD2. Germline lookup yields CDR1 WNHNN and CDR2 SYGVQD (reference sequence). This CDR3 has 15 amino acids. The V gene end was trimmed by 0 bases and the J gene end by 6 bases; junction bases not matched to a gene: 5. The chain's CDR3 is CASSESAGVGNIQYF. In DNA form, the CDR3 reads TGCGCCAGCAGTGAGTCCGCGGGAGTCGGAAACATTCAGTACTTC.

The V gene is TRBV7-9, the J gene TRBJ1-1; 8 nucleotides agree with TRBD1. In germline, CDR1 is SEHNR, CDR2 FQNEAQ (reference sequence). The CDR3 runs to 14 residues. V dropped 5 bases and J dropped 1; count of bases not matched to a gene: 3. The CDR3 sequence is CASSAGQGNTEAFF. Written as DNA, the CDR3 is TGTGCCAGCAGCGCCGGACAGGGGAACACTGAAGCTTTCTTT.

This chain links TRBV18 with TRBJ2-1; no clear D gene. Looked up from germline, CDR1 is KGHSH and CDR2 is LQKENI. CDR3 length equals 16 residues. V was shortened by 6 bases and J by 4 bases, with 19 bases between the two germline ends. This CDR3 is CASSQGPENQYNEQFF. CDR3 nucleotides: TGTGCCAGCTCTCAAGGACCGGAAAACCAATACAATGAGCAGTTCTTC.

This chain connects TRBV4-2 to TRBJ2-3, with TRBD2 matching 8 bases. The germline V gene has CDR1 LGHNA and CDR2 YNFKEQ. This CDR3 comprises 20 residues. V dropped 2 bases and J dropped 2; count of bases not matched to a gene: 18. CDR3 in amino acids: CASSQLLLLTGTRATDTQYF. The DNA for the CDR3 is TGTGCCAGCAGCCAACTTTTGCTTTTGACCGGGACTAGAGCCACAGATACGCAGTATTTT.

The rearrangement uses TRBV2 and TRBJ2-7, with 7 bases matching TRBD1. After removal of 7 bases from V and 3 bases from J, the junction contained 6 bases not matched to a gene. The CDR3 contains 13 residues. Germline CDR1 is SNHLY and CDR2 is FYNNEI. The CDR3 DNA reads TGTGCCAGCACCAAGGGACAGCTCTACGAGCAGTACTTC. Amino acids: CASTKGQLYEQYF.

The DNA for the CDR3 is TGTGCCAGTAGTATGGTACAGGGCGGCACTGAAGCTTTCTTT. This codes for CASSMVQGGTEAFF. V and J are TRBV19 and TRBJ1-1; D might be TRBD1 (6 bases). The CDR3 has 14 amino acids. V was shortened by 3 bases and J by 4 bases, with 12 bases between the two germline ends. The germline CDR1 and CDR2 sequences are LNHDA and SQIVND (reference sequence).

V and J are TRBV28 and TRBJ2-7, with D possibly TRBD2 on 6 matching bases. The CDR3 extends over 16 amino acids. Germline V gene lookup returns CDR1 MDHEN and CDR2 SYDVKM. The V end was cut by 2 bases, the J end by 4 bases, with 18 bases between. This CDR3 is CASSLMSGLILYEQYF. CDR3 sequence (DNA): TGTGCCAGCAGTTTAATGAGCGGGTTGATTTTATACGAGCAGTACTTC.

The rearrangement joins TRBV5-5 to TRBJ2-1; a possible D gene is TRBD1 (6 bases). The CDR3 consists of 12 residues. Trimming left V 0 bases short and J 9 bases short, with 7 bases between. CDR1 SGHKS and CDR2 YYEKEE come from the germline V gene (reference sequence). CDR3 nucleotides: TGTGCCAGCAGCTTGGTGGGGGCTGAGCAGTTCTTC. Protein product: CASSLVGAEQFF.

This clone was seen more than once but under ten times. This sequence joins TRBV30 and TRBJ1-3; D is uncertain. Trimming took 5 bases from V and 4 from J, leaving 15 bases between them. This CDR3 region has 14 residues. Germline lookup yields CDR1 GTSNPN and CDR2 SVGIG (reference sequence). In DNA, the CDR3 is TGTGCCTGGTCTACACCCCGAGTAGGAAACACCATATATTTT. Translation: CAWSTPRVGNTIYF.

This chain connects TRBV11-2 to TRBJ2-7; D remains unclear. Germline CDR1 is SGHAT and CDR2 is FQNNGV. The CDR3 covers 14 residues. V was clipped by 1 base and J by 1 base, with 8 bases between them. The CDR3 spells CASSLAGLSYEQYF. The CDR3 DNA follows: TGTGCCAGCAGCTTAGCTGGGCTGTCCTACGAGCAGTACTTC.

The chain employs TRBV28 and TRBJ1-2; TRBD1 is a possible D gene (5 bases). V gave up 5 bases and J gave up 1 base, with 14 bases separating them. Germline V gives CDR1 MDHEN, CDR2 SYDVKM. This CDR3 comprises 15 residues. CDR3 sequence: CASSRDPTDNYGYTF. The CDR3 DNA follows: TGTGCCAGCAGTCGCGATCCGACAGATAACTATGGCTACACCTTC.

The J gene is TRBJ2-3, the V gene TRBV7-8, with a possible D match to TRBD1 (5 bases). The V and J ends lost 8 bases and 2 bases respectively, with 11 bases between them. The CDR3 runs to 13 residues. The germline V gene encodes CDR1 SGHVS and CDR2 FQNEAQ. The CDR3, as DNA: TGTGCCAGCTGGGGCAGGGCCACAGATACGCAGTATTTT. This codes for CASWGRATDTQYF.

This chain links TRBV7-9 with TRBJ1-3; D may be TRBD1 (5 bases). Germline lookup yields CDR1 SEHNR and CDR2 FQNEAQ (reference sequence). Between the trimmed V and J ends, which lost 1 base and 8 bases, there was a span of 9 bases. The CDR3 is made up of 13 amino acids. CDR3 residues: CASSLGGVDTIYF. The CDR3 DNA reads as TGTGCCAGCAGCTTAGGGGGGGTTGACACCATATATTTT.

This chain links TRBV4-3 with TRBJ2-2; D is perhaps TRBD2 (5 bases). V lost 0 bases and J lost 6, with 8 bases in between. CDR3 length: 14 residues. In germline, CDR1 is LGHNA, CDR2 YSLEER. In DNA form, the CDR3 reads TGCGCCAGCAGCCAAGATGAAGCGGCCGGGGAGCTGTTTTTT. Amino acid sequence: CASSQDEAAGELFF.

This clone was recorded a few times. The chain employs TRBV6-1 and TRBJ1-1, with D possibly matching TRBD1 (5 bases). V dropped 2 bases and J dropped 4 bases, with 11 bases sitting between them. CDR1 and CDR2 from the germline V gene are MNHNS and SASEGT. The CDR3 loop spans 14 amino acids. The CDR3 spells CASSELVRATEAFF. DNA for the CDR3: TGTGCCAGCAGTGAATTAGTCAGGGCCACTGAAGCTTTCTTT.

The DNA of the CDR3 is TGCGCCAGCAGCCCAACCCAAGCTTTAAACTCGCAGTACTTC. This encodes CASSPTQALNSQYF. The V gene is TRBV5-1, the J gene TRBJ2-5; D gene unclear. Germline V CDR1 and CDR2: SGHRS, YFSETQ. Trimming cost V 4 bases and J 11 bases, with 21 bases left between them. The CDR3 length is 14 residues.

This clone was found once. The rearrangement joins TRBV10-2 to TRBJ1-1; 7 nucleotides agree with TRBD1. J was trimmed by 3 bases and V by 0 bases; bases with no gene match: 10. This CDR3 has 17 amino acids. Germline V CDR1 and CDR2: WSHSY, SAAADI. The CDR3 DNA is TGCGCCAGCAGTGAGTCAGGCAGGGGGGTCGCGGACACTGAAGCTTTCTTT. Amino acid sequence: CASSESGRGVADTEAFF.

This chain uses TRBV6-6 with TRBJ2-7; D gene uncertain. V was clipped by 2 bases and J by 3 bases, with 8 bases between them. CDR3 length equals 13 residues. Germline values: CDR1 MNHNY, CDR2 SVGAGI (reference sequence). CDR3 amino acids: CASSYGWDYEQYF. The CDR3 DNA reads TGTGCCAGCAGTTACGGCTGGGACTACGAGCAGTACTTC.

The rearrangement links TRBV27 to TRBJ2-1; D might be TRBD1 (6 bases). Germline V gene sequence: CDR1 MNHEY, CDR2 SMNVEV (reference sequence). Trimming stripped 7 bases from V and 3 bases from J, with 10 bases between. This CDR3 is built from 13 residues. The CDR3 DNA sequence: TGTGCCAGCACCACACAGGGCTACAATGAGCAGTTCTTC. Its translation is CASTTQGYNEQFF.

J is TRBJ2-7 and V is TRBV6-2 or TRBV6-3, with D unresolved. The CDR3 sequence is 13 residues long. Germline V CDR1 and CDR2: MNHEY, SVGEGT. Trimming took 5 bases from V and 2 from J, leaving 10 bases between them. In nucleotides, the CDR3 is TGTGCCAGCAGTCCAGGACGGGCCTACGAGCAGTACTTC. This gives the protein CASSPGRAYEQYF.

The CDR3 loop reads CASRGGQLNYGYTF. CDR3 nucleotides: TGTGCCAGCAGGGGGGGGCAGCTTAACTATGGCTACACCTTC. This chain connects TRBV3-1 (or the pseudogene TRBV3-2) to TRBJ1-2; D is possibly TRBD1 (6 bases). V was cut by 6 bases and J by 1 base, with 12 bases left in between. CDR1 and CDR2 from the germline V gene are LGHDT and YNNKEL (reference sequence). The CDR3 consists of 14 residues.

The rearrangement uses TRBV21-1 and TRBJ1-1; no DNA check was done on the table's D call, TRBD1. TRBV21-1 is a recognized pseudogene. CDR3 size: 15 residues. CDR3 DNA: TGTGCCAGCAGCGCCCAAGGACAGGGACGTACTGAAGCTTTCTTT. Amino acids: CASSAQGQGRTEAFF.

The gene calls are TRBV5-8 and TRBJ1-2; the D is unclear. Germline V lookup: CDR1 SGHTS, CDR2 YDEGEE. The V and J ends lost 0 bases and 5 bases respectively, with 5 bases between them. There are 12 residues in the CDR3. CDR3 DNA sequence: TGTGCCAGCAGCTTGGCTGGGTATGGCTACACCTTC. Translating gives CASSLAGYGYTF. Combining the CDR3 with reference TRBV5-8 and TRBJ1-2 gives the whole variable domain EAGVTQSPTHLIKTRGQQATLRCSPISGHTSVYWYQQALGLGLQFLLWYDEGEERNRGNFPPRFSGRQFPNYSSELNVNALELEDSALYLCASSLAGYGYTFGSGTRLTVV.

The chain recombines TRBV12-3 or TRBV12-4 with TRBJ1-1, with a tentative D call TRBD1 (5 bases). Trimming stripped 3 bases from V and 6 bases from J, with 11 bases between. This CDR3 region has 13 residues. CDR3 nucleotides: TGTGCCAGCAGTTTTCGGGGCCGCGCTGAAGCTTTCTTT. Its protein is CASSFRGRAEAFF.

The J gene is TRBJ2-5, the V gene TRBV9; D gene unclear. V gave up 0 bases and J gave up 2 bases, with 14 bases separating them. The CDR3 runs 16 residues. Germline V gene sequence: CDR1 SGDLS, CDR2 YYNGEE. DNA for the CDR3: TGTGCCAGCAGCGTAGGGCGAGCTAGTCTACAAGAGACCCAGTACTTC. Translating it yields CASSVGRASLQETQYF.

The chain recombines TRBV27 with TRBJ1-2; TRBD1 might be the D (5 bases). Trimming pared 3 bases from V and 4 bases from J, leaving 18 bases between. CDR3 length: 16 amino acids. Germline V gene lookup returns CDR1 MNHEY and CDR2 SMNVEV (reference sequence). The CDR3 here is CASSFGEPGLGYGYTF. The CDR3 bases are TGTGCCAGCAGTTTTGGCGAACCGGGACTGGGCTATGGCTACACCTTC.

The rearrangement links TRBV27 to TRBJ1-1; D not certain. V dropped 4 bases and J dropped 0 bases, with 12 bases sitting between them. Germline CDR1 and CDR2: MNHEY and SMNVEV (reference sequence). The CDR3 loop spans 15 amino acids. The CDR3 DNA follows: TGTGCCAGCAGTTCCCTTCGGCCCATGAACACTGAAGCTTTCTTT. Translating gives CASSSLRPMNTEAFF.

The chain has TRBV6-4 and TRBJ2-3, with 7 bases lining up with TRBD1. Germline CDR1 MRHNA, CDR2 SNTAGT. The CDR3 consists of 14 residues. With 7 bases clipped from V and 3 bases from J, the junction kept 7 bases outside the gene matches. CDR3 protein: CASIQTGRTDTQYF. The CDR3 region has the DNA TGTGCCAGCATTCAGACAGGGAGAACAGATACGCAGTATTTT.